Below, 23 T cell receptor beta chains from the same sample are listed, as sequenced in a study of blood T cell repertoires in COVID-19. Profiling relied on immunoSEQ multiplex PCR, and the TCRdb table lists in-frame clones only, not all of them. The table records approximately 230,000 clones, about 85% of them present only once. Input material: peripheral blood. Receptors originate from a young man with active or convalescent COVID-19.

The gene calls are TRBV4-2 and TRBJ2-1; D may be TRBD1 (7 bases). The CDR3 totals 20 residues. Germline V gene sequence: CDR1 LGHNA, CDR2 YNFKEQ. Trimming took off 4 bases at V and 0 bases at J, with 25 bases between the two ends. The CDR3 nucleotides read TGTGCCAGCAGCCGAAAGCCGGGGACAGAGGGACTTGACTCCTACAATGAGCAGTTCTTC. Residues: CASSRKPGTEGLDSYNEQFF.

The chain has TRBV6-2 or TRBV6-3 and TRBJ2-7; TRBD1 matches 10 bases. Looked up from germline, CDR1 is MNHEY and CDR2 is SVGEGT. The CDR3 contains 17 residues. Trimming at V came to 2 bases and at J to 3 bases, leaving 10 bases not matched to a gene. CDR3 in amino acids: CASSYPPWTGGIYEQYF. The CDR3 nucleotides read TGTGCCAGCAGTTACCCGCCTTGGACAGGGGGTATCTACGAGCAGTACTTC.

The CDR3 sequence: CASSSGQGGGYEQYF. As DNA, the CDR3 is TGTGCCAGCAGCTCGGGACAGGGTGGAGGCTACGAGCAGTACTTC. This chain joins TRBV5-8 and TRBJ2-7, with 9 bases aligning to TRBD1. Unmatched junction bases numbered 7, after V lost 3 bases and J lost 3 bases. CDR3 length: 15 amino acids. From germline, CDR1 is SGHTS and CDR2 YDEGEE. The entire variable domain, with the rest obtained from reference TRBV5-8 and TRBJ2-7, is as follows: EAGVTQSPTHLIKTRGQQATLRCSPISGHTSVYWYQQALGLGLQFLLWYDEGEERNRGNFPPRFSGRQFPNYSSELNVNALELEDSALYLCASSSGQGGGYEQYFGPGTRLTVT.

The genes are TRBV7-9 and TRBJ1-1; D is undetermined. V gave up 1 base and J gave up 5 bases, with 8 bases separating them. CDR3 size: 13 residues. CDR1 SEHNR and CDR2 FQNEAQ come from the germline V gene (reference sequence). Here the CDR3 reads CASSLGSRTEAFF. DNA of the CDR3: TGTGCCAGCAGCTTAGGGTCGCGGACTGAAGCTTTCTTT.

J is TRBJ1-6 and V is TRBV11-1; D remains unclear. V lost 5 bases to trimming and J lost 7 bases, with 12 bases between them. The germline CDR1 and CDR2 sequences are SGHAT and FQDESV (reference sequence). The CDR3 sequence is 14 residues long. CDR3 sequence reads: CASSNRVWNSPLHF. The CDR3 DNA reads TGTGCCAGCAGCAACCGGGTCTGGAATTCACCCCTCCACTTT.

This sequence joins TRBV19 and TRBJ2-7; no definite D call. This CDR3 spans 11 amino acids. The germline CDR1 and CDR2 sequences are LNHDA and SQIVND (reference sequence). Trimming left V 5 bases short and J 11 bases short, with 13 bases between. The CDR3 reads CASSDLLKKYF. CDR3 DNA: TGTGCCAGTAGTGATCTCCTAAAAAAGTACTTC. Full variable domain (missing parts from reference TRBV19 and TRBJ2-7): DGGITQSPKYLFRKEGQNVTLSCEQNLNHDAMYWYRQDPGQGLRLIYYSQIVNDFQKGDIAEGYSVSREKKESFPLTVTSAQKNPTAFYLCASSDLLKKYFGPGTRLTVT.

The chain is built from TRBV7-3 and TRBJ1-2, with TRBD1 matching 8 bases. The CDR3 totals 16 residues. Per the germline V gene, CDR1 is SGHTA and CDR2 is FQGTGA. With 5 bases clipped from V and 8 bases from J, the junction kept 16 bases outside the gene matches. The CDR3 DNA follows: TGTGCCAGCAGCCCGTCCCTGGTGGACAGGGCGCTAGGCTACACCTTC. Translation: CASSPSLVDRALGYTF.

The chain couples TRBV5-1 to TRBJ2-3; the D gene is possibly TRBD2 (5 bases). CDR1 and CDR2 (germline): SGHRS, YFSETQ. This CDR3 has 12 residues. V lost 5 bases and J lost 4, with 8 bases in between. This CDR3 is CASRLGADTQYF. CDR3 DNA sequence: TGCGCCAGCAGACTAGGTGCAGATACGCAGTATTTT.

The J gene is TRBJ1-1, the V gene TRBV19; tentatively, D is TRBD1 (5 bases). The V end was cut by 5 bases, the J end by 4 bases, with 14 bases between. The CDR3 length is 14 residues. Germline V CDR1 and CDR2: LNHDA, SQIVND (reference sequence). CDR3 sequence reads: CASSQTGLLTEAFF. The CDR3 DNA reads TGTGCCAGTAGTCAAACAGGATTACTCACTGAAGCTTTCTTT.

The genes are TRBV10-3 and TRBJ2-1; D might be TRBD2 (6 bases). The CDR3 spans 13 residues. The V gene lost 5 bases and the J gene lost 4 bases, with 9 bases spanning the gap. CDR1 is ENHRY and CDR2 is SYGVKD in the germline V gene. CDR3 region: CAISTRGYNEQFF. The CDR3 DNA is TGTGCCATCAGTACCCGGGGGTACAATGAGCAGTTCTTC.

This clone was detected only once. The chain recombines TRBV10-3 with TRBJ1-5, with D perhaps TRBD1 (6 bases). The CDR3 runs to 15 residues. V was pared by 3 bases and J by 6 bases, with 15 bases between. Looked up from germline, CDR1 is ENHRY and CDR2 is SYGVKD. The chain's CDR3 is CAISEGGGLVQPQHF. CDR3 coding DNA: TGTGCCATCAGTGAAGGGGGGGGGTTGGTTCAGCCCCAGCATTTT.

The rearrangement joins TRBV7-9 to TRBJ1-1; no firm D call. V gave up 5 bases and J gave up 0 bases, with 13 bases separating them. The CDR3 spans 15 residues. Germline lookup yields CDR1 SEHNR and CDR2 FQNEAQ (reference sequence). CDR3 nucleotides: TGTGCCAGCAGCCTTACCCAGGCTTTGAACACTGAAGCTTTCTTT. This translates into CASSLTQALNTEAFF.

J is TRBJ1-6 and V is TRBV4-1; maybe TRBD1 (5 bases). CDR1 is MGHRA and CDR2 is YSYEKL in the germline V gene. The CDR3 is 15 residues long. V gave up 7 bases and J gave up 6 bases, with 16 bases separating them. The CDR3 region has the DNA TGCGCCAGCACCACGTTTGGGGCAGCTAATTCACCCCTCCACTTT. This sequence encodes CASTTFGAANSPLHF.

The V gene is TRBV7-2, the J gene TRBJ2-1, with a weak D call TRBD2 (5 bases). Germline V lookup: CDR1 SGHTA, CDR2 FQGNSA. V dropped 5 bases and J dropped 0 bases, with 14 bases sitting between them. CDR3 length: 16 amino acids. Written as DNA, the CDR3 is TGTGCCAGCAGCGTGAGCGGAGCCAGCTCCTACAATGAGCAGTTCTTC. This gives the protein CASSVSGASSYNEQFF.

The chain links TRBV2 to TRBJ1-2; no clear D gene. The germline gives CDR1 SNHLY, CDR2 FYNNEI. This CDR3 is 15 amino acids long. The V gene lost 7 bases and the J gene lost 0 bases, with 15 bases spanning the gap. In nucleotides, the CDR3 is TGTGCCAGCACTGTAAACGGGGTTTCTAACTATGGCTACACCTTC. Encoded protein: CASTVNGVSNYGYTF.

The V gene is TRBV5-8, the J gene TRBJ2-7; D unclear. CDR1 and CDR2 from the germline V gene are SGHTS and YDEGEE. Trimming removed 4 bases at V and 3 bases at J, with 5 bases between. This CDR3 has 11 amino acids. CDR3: CASSPLYEQYF. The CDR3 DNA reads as TGTGCCAGCAGCCCCCTCTACGAGCAGTACTTC.

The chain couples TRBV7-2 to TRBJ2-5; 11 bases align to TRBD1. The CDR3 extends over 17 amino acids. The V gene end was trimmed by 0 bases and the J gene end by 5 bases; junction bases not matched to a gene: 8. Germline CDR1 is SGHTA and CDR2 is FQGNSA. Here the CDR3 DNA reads TGTGCCAGCAGCTTAGCCCCCGGACAGGGGGCTTGGGAGACCCAGTACTTC. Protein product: CASSLAPGQGAWETQYF.

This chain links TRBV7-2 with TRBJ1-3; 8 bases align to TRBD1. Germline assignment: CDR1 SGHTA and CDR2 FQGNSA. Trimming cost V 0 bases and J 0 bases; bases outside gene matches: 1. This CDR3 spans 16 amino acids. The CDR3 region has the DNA TGTGCCAGCAGCTTAGCCCAGGGGGCCTCTGGAAACACCATATATTTT. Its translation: CASSLAQGASGNTIYF. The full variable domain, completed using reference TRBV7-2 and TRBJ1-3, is GAGVSQSPSNKVTEKGKDVELRCDPISGHTALYWYRQSLGQGLEFLIYFQGNSAPDKSGLPSDRFSAERTGGSVSTLTIQRTQQEDSAVYLCASSLAQGASGNTIYFGEGSWLTVV.

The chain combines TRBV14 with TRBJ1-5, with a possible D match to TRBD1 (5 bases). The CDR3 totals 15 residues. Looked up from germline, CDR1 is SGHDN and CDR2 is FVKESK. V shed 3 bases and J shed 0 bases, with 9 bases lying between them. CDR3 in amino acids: CASSHLRGSNQPQHF. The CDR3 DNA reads TGTGCCAGCAGCCATTTAAGGGGTAGCAATCAGCCCCAGCATTTT.

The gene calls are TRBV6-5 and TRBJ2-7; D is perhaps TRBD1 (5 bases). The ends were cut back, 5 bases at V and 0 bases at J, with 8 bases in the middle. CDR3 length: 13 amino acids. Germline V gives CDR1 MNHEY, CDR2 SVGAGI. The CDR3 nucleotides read TGTGCCAGCAGTCCCGACAGCTCCTACGAGCAGTACTTC. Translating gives CASSPDSSYEQYF.

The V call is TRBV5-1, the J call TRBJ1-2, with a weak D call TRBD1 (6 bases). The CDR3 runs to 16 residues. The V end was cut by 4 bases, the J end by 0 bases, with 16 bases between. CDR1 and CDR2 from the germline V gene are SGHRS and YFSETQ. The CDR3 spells CASSLQLTGTNYGYTF. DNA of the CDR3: TGCGCCAGCAGCCTTCAACTTACAGGGACTAACTATGGCTACACCTTC.

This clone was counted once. Here the CDR3 DNA reads TGTGCCAGCAGCTTAGTTGCAGGGGGCGGAGAGACCCAGTACTTC. Its translation: CASSLVAGGGETQYF. The chain combines TRBV7-3 with TRBJ2-5; 8 bases agree with TRBD1. This CDR3 region has 15 residues. CDR1 and CDR2 from the germline V gene are SGHTA and FQGTGA. With 2 bases clipped from V and 4 bases from J, the junction kept 6 bases outside the gene matches.

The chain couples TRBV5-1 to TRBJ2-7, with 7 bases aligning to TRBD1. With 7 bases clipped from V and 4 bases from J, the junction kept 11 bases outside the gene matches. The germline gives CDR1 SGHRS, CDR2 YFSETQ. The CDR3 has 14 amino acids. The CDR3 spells CASARTTGTYEQYF. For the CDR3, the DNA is TGCGCCAGCGCACGGACGACAGGGACATACGAGCAGTACTTC.